Included here is one T cell receptor beta chain sequence, with context. Its antigen is unidentified. This sample is drawn from a study of T cells in Graves' hyperthyroidism and ophthalmopathy. Broader study findings: Ophthalmopathy and stable hyperthyroidism were separated by a 13 V-J model. The blood repertoire included most of the expanded thyroid clonotypes above 0.001. The model made its ophthalmopathy prediction, and onset followed a median 6.5 months later.

Clinicians diagnosed patients from clinical symptoms, serum thyroxine and TRAb, thyroid ultrasound and orbital computed tomography. What was amplified from RNA transcripts were TCR beta CDR3 regions. An initial round of RT-PCR targeting the TCR CDR3 relied on the HTBI primer set. TCRdb fed the multiplex PCR reads into MiXCR, producing one record per CDR3 protein. Of 500,000 to 600,000 distinct CDR3 sequences listed, around 45% were seen once; the top ten hold under 20%. The specimen sequenced was peripheral blood or thyroid tissue (not recorded which). This clonotype was sampled from an adult woman with Graves' disease, either hyperthyroidism or ophthalmopathy (not recorded which).

In DNA, the CDR3 is TGTGCACCGGTTAGGGGAGCCTACGAGCAGTACTTC. It specifies CAPVRGAYEQYF. The chain links TRBV11-1 to TRBJ2-7; D could derive from TRBD1 or TRBD2 (5 bases each). The CDR3 is 12 amino acids. CDR1 is SGHAT, CDR2 FQDESV, per germline (reference sequence). Complete variable domain (other parts from reference TRBV11-1 and TRBJ2-7): EAEVAQSPRYKITEKSQAVAFWCDPISGHATLYWYRQILGQGPELLVQFQDESVVDDSQLPKDRFSAERLKGVDSTLKIQPAELGDSAMYLCAPVRGAYEQYFGPGTRLTVT.